This T cell receptor (beta chain) was documented in a study of cytomegalovirus exposure and HLA in healthy donors. As for this clone: Antigen specificity is unknown.

PCR involved 60 Vbeta and 13 Jbeta primers. Using immunoSEQ multiplex PCR, the repertoire was profiled, and TCRdb retains in-frame clones only, with some absent. This table holds roughly 260,000 clones, around four fifths found once. The V end was cut by 5 bases, the J end by 3 bases, with 23 bases between. The V gene's germline CDR1 is SGHTA and CDR2 FQGTGA. The CDR3 totals 18 residues. Regarding the study as a whole: In a later analysis, V- and J-gene trimming of beta chains associated with a DCLRE1C missense variant, replicated independently.

The V call is TRBV7-3, the J call TRBJ2-1; D may be TRBD2 (6 bases). Sequencing used PBMCs. This sequence originates from a woman between 35 and 50 years old in good health and CMV-seropositive. The CDR3 reads CASSPRMDSGYFYNEQFF. The CDR3 region has the DNA TGTGCCAGCAGCCCCCGAATGGATAGCGGTTATTTCTACAATGAGCAGTTCTTC.